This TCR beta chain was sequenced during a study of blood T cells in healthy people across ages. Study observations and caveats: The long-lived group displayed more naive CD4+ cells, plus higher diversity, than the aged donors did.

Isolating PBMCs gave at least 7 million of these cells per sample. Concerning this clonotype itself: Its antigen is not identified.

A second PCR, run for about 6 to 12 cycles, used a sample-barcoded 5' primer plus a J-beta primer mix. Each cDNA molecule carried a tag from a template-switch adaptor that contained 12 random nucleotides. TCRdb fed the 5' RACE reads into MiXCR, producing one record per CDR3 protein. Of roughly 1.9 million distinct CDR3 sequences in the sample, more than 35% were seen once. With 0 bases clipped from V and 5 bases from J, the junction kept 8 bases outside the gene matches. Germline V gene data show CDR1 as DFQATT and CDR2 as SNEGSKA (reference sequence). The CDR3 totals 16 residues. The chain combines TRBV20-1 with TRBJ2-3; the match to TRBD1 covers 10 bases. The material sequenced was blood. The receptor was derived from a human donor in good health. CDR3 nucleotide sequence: TGCAGTGCTAGAGATATAGGGACAGGGGTTAAAGATACGCAGTATTTT. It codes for CSARDIGTGVKDTQYF.